The T cell receptor beta chain under discussion was sequenced for a study of OX40 agonist ivuxolimab in advanced cancers. Study as a whole: Patients were around 83% male with ages roughly 23 to 79, mean around 61. Partial responses were achieved by three patients: one hepatocellular carcinoma, two cutaneous melanoma. Study outcomes and limitations: Clones of CD4+ and CD8+ blood T cells grew by week 6 at doses of 0.1 to 3.0 mg/kg.

Here immunoSEQ multiplex PCR was the method, and the copy in TCRdb shows in-frame clones only, minus some. The repertoire consists of 70,000 to 95,000 clones, with 94% occurring once and the leading ten covering roughly 22%. Comments on this clone: Its antigen is not identified.

Trimming cost V 2 bases and J 2 bases, with 24 bases left between them. From germline, CDR1 is SGHRS and CDR2 YFSETQ. The CDR3 totals 19 residues. The sequencing here drew on CD4+ or CD8+ T cells sorted from blood, taken in a trial of the OX40 agonist ivuxolimab. This receptor was taken from an adult with an advanced solid tumor such as melanoma, head and neck, liver or kidney cancer. The V call is TRBV5-1, the J call TRBJ2-3; TRBD1 is a possible D gene (7 bases). CDR3 DNA: TGCGCCAGCAGCTTAAGTCGGGCAGGGGGGTATTCGGACACAGATACGCAGTATTTT. This codes for CASSLSRAGGYSDTDTQYF.